The clone carrying this T cell receptor (beta chain) showed up many times. Its antigen remains unknown. The sample belongs to a study of T cells in Graves' hyperthyroidism and ophthalmopathy. Study observations and caveats: Peripheral blood also featured most of the thyroid clonotypes expanded above 0.001.

Amplification of TCR beta CDR3 regions was performed using RNA transcripts as template. The HTBI primer set served for first-round RT-PCR of the TCR CDR3. TCRdb itself ran the multiplex PCR reads through MiXCR, one entry per CDR3 protein. The profile shows about 620,000 distinct CDR3 sequences, around 15% of them singletons. If no ophthalmopathy progression occurred within 18 months, Graves' hyperthyroidism was stable. The authors took PBMCs from roughly 9.7 ml fresh peripheral blood. Trimming at V came to 5 bases and at J to 3 bases, leaving 3 bases not matched to a gene. CDR3 length equals 14 residues. The germline V gene encodes CDR1 SGHVS and CDR2 FNYEAQ.

V gene TRBV7-6 combines with J gene TRBJ2-5, with TRBD2 matching 10 bases. The sequenced sample consisted of blood. This sequence originates from a woman under 40 with Graves' hyperthyroidism. CDR3 loop: CASSRGLAKETQYF. The CDR3 nucleotides are TGTGCCAGCAGCCGGGGACTAGCGAAAGAGACCCAGTACTTC.